This entry lists 21 T cell receptor beta chains sequenced from one sample in a study of T-cell reconstitution after alpha-beta-depleted transplantation in children. Unique molecular identifiers were built into the TCRbeta library. In TCRdb, the PCR reads were re-called with MiXCR into one record per CDR3 protein. The table records about 200,000 distinct CDR3 sequences, roughly 6.3% of them present only once. Here the sequenced sample was PBMCs, taken before TCRalphabeta/CD19-depleted stem cell transplant. Source of these receptors: a girl less than two years old with combined immunodeficiency, due to receive a stem cell transplant.

This clonotype came up many times. CDR3 coding DNA: TGCAGCGTTGAGGGGGCGGACGAGCAGTACTTC. Protein sequence: CSVEGADEQYF. The chain recombines TRBV29-1 with TRBJ2-7; a weak D match, TRBD1 (6 bases). The CDR3 spans 11 residues. V was trimmed by 3 bases and J by 5 bases, leaving 8 bases between them. Germline V gene lookup returns CDR1 SQVTM and CDR2 ANQGSEA.

A word on this clonotype: This clone may be a read error of a much larger clone one base away. This likely comes from a read error, as the CDR3 has no conserved phenylalanine or tryptophan at its end. The gene calls are TRBV5-1 and TRBJ2-1; D unclear. Trimming left V 4 bases short and J 3 bases short, with 20 bases between. Germline CDR1 reads SGHRS; CDR2 reads YFSETQ. CDR3 length equals 17 residues. CDR3 bases: TGCGCCAGCAGCATGTTCCCGGACGCACAAAGCTACAATGAGCAGTTCCTC. This translates into CASSMFPDAQSYNEQFL.

This clonotype has at least ten counts. V gene TRBV19 combines with J gene TRBJ1-1, with D uncertain. Germline assignment: CDR1 LNHDA and CDR2 SQIVND (reference sequence). The CDR3 is 14 residues long. V dropped 3 bases and J dropped 0 bases, with 8 bases sitting between them. The CDR3 loop is CASSIPPMNTEAFF. In nucleotides, the CDR3 is TGTGCCAGTAGTATCCCTCCCATGAACACTGAAGCTTTCTTT.

This clonotype was picked up many times. The junction and the germline gene differ at one end; a read error may be behind it. CDR3 sequence: CASSLSGGFSF. In nucleotides, the CDR3 is TGTGCCAGCAGCCTATCAGGCGGTTTTTCCTTC. The J gene is TRBJ1-2, the V gene TRBV12-3 or TRBV12-4, with D hard to call. This CDR3 spans 11 amino acids.

This clonotype was recorded many times. The J gene is TRBJ2-3, the V gene TRBV9; a possible D gene is TRBD2 (6 bases). The CDR3 extends over 17 amino acids. CDR1 and CDR2 from the germline V gene are SGDLS and YYNGEE. Trimming took 4 bases from V and 6 from J, leaving 24 bases between them. Here the CDR3 DNA reads TGTGCCAGCAGCCTCCCCCGGGTAGGGGAGGCGACGGATACGCAGTATTTT. This codes for CASSLPRVGEATDTQYF.

This clonotype was seen many times. This rearrangement joins TRBV7-6 to TRBJ2-7, with 7 bases matching TRBD1. CDR3 size: 13 residues. The V segment lost 4 bases and the J segment 4 bases; nucleotides outside the gene matches: 4. Per the germline V gene, CDR1 is SGHVS and CDR2 is FNYEAQ. The CDR3 here is CASSYGTAYEQYF. CDR3 sequence (DNA): TGTGCCAGCAGCTACGGGACAGCGTACGAGCAGTACTTC. Full variable domain (missing parts from reference TRBV7-6 and TRBJ2-7): GAGVSQSPRYKVTKRGQDVALRCDPISGHVSLYWYRQALGQGPEFLTYFNYEAQQDKSGLPNDRFSAERPEGSISTLTIQRTEQRDSAMYRCASSYGTAYEQYFGPGTRLTVT.

The table lists this clonotype with many counts. This chain uses TRBV20-1 with TRBJ1-4; D is undetermined. Trimming cost V 0 bases and J 2 bases, with 10 bases left between them. The CDR3 extends over 15 amino acids. Germline V gene sequence: CDR1 DFQATT, CDR2 SNEGSKA (reference sequence). CDR3: CSARDRAETNEKLFF. The CDR3 region has the DNA TGCAGTGCTAGAGATAGAGCTGAGACTAATGAAAAACTGTTTTTT.

There are many counts of this clonotype. The rearrangement uses TRBV12-3 or TRBV12-4 and TRBJ2-7; possible D gene TRBD1, 6 bases. The CDR3 spans 13 residues. The ends were cut back, 6 bases at V and 2 bases at J, with 11 bases in the middle. The CDR3 here is CASSPTGPYEQYF. The CDR3 nucleotides are TGTGCCAGCAGCCCGACAGGACCCTACGAGCAGTACTTC.

In this sample, this clonotype turned up many times. CDR3 nucleotides: TGTGCCAGCAGCATGGGGGGACTAGCGGACACCGGGGAGCTGTTTTTT. Its translation: CASSMGGLADTGELFF. This sequence joins TRBV21-1 and TRBJ2-2; TRBD2, as called in the table, went unchecked against the DNA. TRBV21-1 is recorded as a pseudogene. The CDR3 covers 16 residues.

This clonotype has a count of ten or more. The chain has TRBV4-1 and TRBJ2-7; 7 bases are a match to TRBD1. The CDR3 consists of 15 residues. Trimming took 1 base from V and 2 from J; bases not matched to a gene: 5. The germline V gene has CDR1 MGHRA and CDR2 YSYEKL. The CDR3 nucleotides are TGCGCCAGCAGCCAAGCATCAGGGGGACCCTACGAGCAGTACTTC. This codes for CASSQASGGPYEQYF.

This clonotype appeared many times. This chain uses TRBV27 with TRBJ2-7; 9 nucleotides line up with TRBD2. Per germline, CDR1 MNHEY and CDR2 SMNVEV (reference sequence). V was pared by 2 bases and J by 3 bases, with 5 bases of the junction left unmatched. The CDR3 is 15 amino acids. The CDR3 DNA follows: TGTGCCAGCAGTTTAGGTCTAGCGGGACTCTACGAGCAGTACTTC. It yields the protein CASSLGLAGLYEQYF.

This clonotype was observed at least ten times. V gene TRBV7-9 combines with J gene TRBJ1-2; perhaps TRBD1 as D (6 bases). V lost 5 bases, J lost 4 bases, and 11 bases lay in between. The CDR3 is made up of 13 amino acids. Germline assignment: CDR1 SEHNR and CDR2 FQNEAQ (reference sequence). CDR3 bases: TGTGCCAGCAGCGAAGGGGGGCCCTATGGCTACACCTTC. Translated, it gives CASSEGGPYGYTF.

This chain links TRBV24-1 with TRBJ2-1; either TRBD1 or TRBD2 may supply D (5 bases each). This CDR3 is built from 14 residues. Looked up from germline, CDR1 is KGHDR and CDR2 is SFDVKD. V lost 5 bases and J lost 4, with 11 bases in between. CDR3 in amino acids: CATSGPGTYNEQFF. The CDR3 coding sequence is TGTGCCACCAGTGGACCCGGGACGTACAATGAGCAGTTCTTC.

This clonotype was counted at least ten times. This sequence joins TRBV4-3 and TRBJ1-2; D might be TRBD1 (6 bases). Trimming removed 2 bases at V and 5 bases at J, with 15 bases between. The CDR3 is 15 residues long. Per germline, CDR1 LGHNA and CDR2 YSLEER. CDR3 region: CASSQYTGPEYGYTF. CDR3 nucleotides: TGCGCCAGCAGCCAATATACAGGGCCGGAATATGGCTACACCTTC.

V gene TRBV2 combines with J gene TRBJ1-5; perhaps TRBD1 as D (5 bases). The ends were cut back, 11 bases at V and 4 bases at J, with 18 bases in the middle. The CDR3 is 14 amino acids. The germline V gene has CDR1 SNHLY and CDR2 FYNNEI. CDR3 coding DNA: TGTGCCGGAGGGGTCCAGGGCCAGAATCAGCCCCAGCATTTT. As protein: CAGGVQGQNQPQHF.

This clonotype was seen repeatedly, ten times or more. The chain carries TRBV14 and TRBJ1-4; D not certain. The CDR3 loop spans 14 amino acids. Germline V gives CDR1 SGHDN, CDR2 FVKESK. Trimming took 4 bases from V and 2 from J, leaving 8 bases between them. The DNA of the CDR3 is TGTGCCAGCAGCCGCCGCGGTACTAATGAAAAACTGTTTTTT. This gives the protein CASSRRGTNEKLFF.

This clonotype was recorded many times. The genes are TRBV7-9 and TRBJ2-3, with D perhaps matching TRBD1 (6 bases). CDR3 length: 17 residues. Germline assignment: CDR1 SEHNR and CDR2 FQNEAQ (reference sequence). With 4 bases removed from V and 2 bases from J, the gap between germline ends came to 19 bases. The CDR3 DNA follows: TGTGCCAGCAGCTCTCCAACCGGGACACAGAACACAGATACGCAGTATTTT. Encoded protein: CASSSPTGTQNTDTQYF.

This clonotype was picked up many times. V is TRBV20-1 and J is TRBJ2-1, with TRBD1 matching 7 bases. The CDR3 covers 16 residues. From germline, CDR1 is DFQATT and CDR2 SNEGSKA (reference sequence). V lost 3 bases, J lost 4 bases, and 12 bases stayed unmatched. CDR3 amino acids: CSARQPTGTEYNEQFF. The CDR3 nucleotides are TGCAGTGCTAGGCAACCTACCGGGACAGAGTACAATGAGCAGTTCTTC.

This clonotype was detected ten times or more. This rearrangement joins TRBV12-3 or TRBV12-4 to TRBJ2-2; the D is unclear. The CDR3 consists of 14 residues. Trimming took 6 bases from V and 4 from J, leaving 12 bases between them. The CDR3 reads CASSSSLVTGELFF. In DNA, the CDR3 is TGTGCCAGCAGCTCCAGCCTGGTCACCGGGGAGCTGTTTTTT.

This clonotype was counted many times. The chain combines TRBV7-9 with TRBJ1-1; D is undetermined. Per the germline V gene, CDR1 is SEHNR and CDR2 is FQNEAQ (reference sequence). The CDR3 is made up of 12 amino acids. Trimming shortened V by 3 bases and J by 4 bases, and 6 bases separated the two germline ends. The CDR3 coding sequence is TGTGCCAGCAGCTTGATAGGCACTGAAGCTTTCTTT. The encoded protein is CASSLIGTEAFF.

Of note for this clonotype: A much larger clonotype is one base distant, so this may be a read error. This chain links TRBV4-1 with TRBJ2-1, with 16 positions matching TRBD2. Germline loops: CDR1 MGHRA, CDR2 YSYEKL. The CDR3 extends over 17 amino acids. CDR3 protein: CASSQEGLAGGYNGQFF. DNA of the CDR3: TGCGCCAGCAGCCAAGAGGGACTAGCGGGAGGGTACAATGGGCAGTTCTTC.